Listed here are 8 T cell receptor beta chains from one sample, sequenced in a study of cytomegalovirus exposure and HLA in healthy donors. The PCR had 60 Vbeta and 13 Jbeta primers. The assay was immunoSEQ multiplex PCR, and TCRdb's table has in-frame clones only and misses some. The profile shows roughly 140,000 clones, 75% to 80% of them singletons. The sequencing input was PBMCs. These receptor sequences come from a man between 18 and 35 years old in good health and CMV-seronegative.

The chain has TRBV19 and TRBJ1-5; TRBD1 is a possible D gene (5 bases). Trimming shortened V by 3 bases and J by 1 base, and 19 bases separated the two germline ends. The length of the CDR3 is 18 residues. The germline gives CDR1 LNHDA, CDR2 SQIVND (reference sequence). CDR3 coding DNA: TGTGCCAGTAGTATGGTCGTGGGGCAGGGTGCCAGCAATCAGCCCCAGCATTTT. Its translation is CASSMVVGQGASNQPQHF.

Comment on this clone: The same CDR3 is also encoded by other DNA sequences in this sample. The chain uses TRBV19 and TRBJ1-1, with 8 nucleotides matching TRBD1. After removal of 7 bases from V and 3 bases from J, the junction contained 1 base not matched to a gene. CDR1 LNHDA and CDR2 SQIVND come from the germline V gene (reference sequence). This CDR3 has 12 residues. CDR3 region: CASKDRDTEAFF. DNA for the CDR3: TGTGCCAGTAAGGACAGGGACACTGAAGCTTTCTTT. The complete variable domain, with remaining parts taken from reference TRBV19 and TRBJ1-1, reads DGGITQSPKYLFRKEGQNVTLSCEQNLNHDAMYWYRQDPGQGLRLIYYSQIVNDFQKGDIAEGYSVSREKKESFPLTVTSAQKNPTAFYLCASKDRDTEAFFGQGTRLTVV.

This sequence joins TRBV6-6 and TRBJ2-7, with a possible D match to TRBD1 (6 bases). Trimming pared 4 bases from V and 1 base from J, leaving 17 bases between. CDR1 MNHNY and CDR2 SVGAGI come from the germline V gene (reference sequence). The CDR3 is 16 amino acids. CDR3 in DNA: TGTGCCAGCAGTTCCCCGACAGGAGCTGGGTCCTACGAGCAGTACTTC. Translated: CASSSPTGAGSYEQYF.

This clone came up once. The V and J genes are TRBV19 and TRBJ2-4, with 13 bases matching TRBD2. With 4 bases clipped from V and 0 bases from J, the junction kept 6 bases outside the gene matches. The germline CDR1 and CDR2 sequences are LNHDA and SQIVND (reference sequence). The CDR3 is 18 residues long. CDR3 bases: TGTGCCAGTAGTACACGACTAGCGGGGGGACTAGCCAAAAACATTCAGTACTTC. It encodes CASSTRLAGGLAKNIQYF.

DNA for the CDR3: TGTGCCAGCAGCTTAGTAGGGACAGGGCCCCAAGAGACCCAGTACTTC. Amino acid sequence: CASSLVGTGPQETQYF. The rearrangement links TRBV11-2 to TRBJ2-5; 9 nucleotides align to TRBD1. The germline CDR1 and CDR2 sequences are SGHAT and FQNNGV. The CDR3 contains 16 residues. With 1 base clipped from V and 1 base from J, the junction kept 4 bases outside the gene matches.

This clone was seen a few times. This chain links TRBV4-2 with TRBJ2-7; TRBD2 matches at 13 bases. The CDR3 is made up of 18 amino acids. Germline lookup yields CDR1 LGHNA and CDR2 YNFKEQ. Germline trimming cut 0 bases from V and 7 bases from J; bases unmatched to any gene: 12. The CDR3 nucleotides are TGTGCCAGCAGCCAAGAATCGATTGGACTAGCGGGAGCCGGTGAGCAGTACTTC. Translated, it gives CASSQESIGLAGAGEQYF.

This chain connects TRBV19 to TRBJ2-1, with a possible D match to TRBD2 (6 bases). V lost 3 bases, J lost 6 bases, and 12 bases lay in between. This CDR3 comprises 14 residues. Germline CDR1 and CDR2: LNHDA and SQIVND (reference sequence). CDR3 coding DNA: TGTGCCAGTAGTATCGGGAGAGCGCCCAATGAGCAGTTCTTC. Its translation is CASSIGRAPNEQFF.

CDR3 nucleotide sequence: TGTGCCAGCTCACCGCAGGATTTGAACTATGGCTACACCTTC. Translation gives CASSPQDLNYGYTF. The chain has TRBV18 and TRBJ1-2; D remains unclear. V lost 3 bases, J lost 2 bases, and 10 bases lay in between. The CDR3 is 14 residues long. Germline V gene sequence: CDR1 KGHSH, CDR2 LQKENI.